This is a list of T cell receptor beta chains from one sample in a study of tumor-infiltrating lymphocytes in primary liver carcinoma. MiXCR was run by TCRdb on the multiplex PCR reads, yielding one entry per CDR3 protein. Here the sample spans about 84,000 distinct CDR3 sequences, more than 65% being singletons. The sequenced material came from liver tumor tissue from sampling region 1. These receptors came from a middle-aged man with primary liver carcinoma and hepatitis B virus infection. Both conserved end residues are part of each CDR3. Each record gives: CDR3 protein, CDR3 DNA, D gene, clone size, J gene, V gene. D genes are given only for firm matches. Size tells how often a clone was seen (once, few, many) or the class of an expanded clone, and some rows leave it out.

CASSYGWGQETQYF | TGTGCCAGCAGTTACGGGTGGGGGCAAGAGACCCAGTATTTC | - | - | TRBJ2-5 | TRBV6-2/TRBV6-3
CASSPRFPNPSYNEQFF | TGTGCCAGCAGCCCTAGATTTCCCAACCCGTCCTACAATGAGCAGTTCTTC | - | - | TRBJ2-1 | TRBV13
CGSPHRLSYEQYF | TGTGGCAGTCCTCACAGGTTATCCTACGAGCAGTACTTC | - | once | TRBJ2-7 | TRBV12-3/TRBV12-4
CASSLPPSSDEQFF | TGTGCCAGCAGTTTACCCCCGTCTAGCGATGAGCAGTTCTTC | - | medium-sized | TRBJ2-1 | TRBV12-3/TRBV12-4
CASSLPPGENDEQFF | TGTGCCAGCAGCTTACCCCCGGGAGAGAACGATGAACAGTTCTTC | - | - | TRBJ2-1 | TRBV7-8
CASSKQQDNTGELFF | TGCGCCAGCAGTAAACAGCAGGACAACACCGGGGAGCTGTTTTTT | - | - | TRBJ2-2 | TRBV10-1
CGVAGGGRTEAFF | TGCGGCGTCGCCGGGGGAGGGCGCACCGAAGCTTTCTTT | - | - | TRBJ1-1 | TRBV29-1
CASSIQGASGNEQFF | TGTGCCAGTAGTATACAAGGGGCTAGCGGGAATGAGCAGTTCTTC | TRBD2 | few | TRBJ2-1 | TRBV19
CASSSLLVTEAFF | TGTGCCAGCAGTTCACTTTTGGTCACTGAAGCTTTCTTT | - | many | TRBJ1-1 | TRBV7-9
CSVVSAGLGYTF | TGCAGCGTTGTGTCGGCGGGATTGGGCTACACCTTC | - | many | TRBJ1-2 | TRBV29-1
CACSTGYDQPQHF | TGTGCCTGCAGCACAGGTTACGATCAGCCCCAGCATTTT | - | few | TRBJ1-5 | TRBV11-2
CASRQYSWGGLPLHF | TGTGCCAGCAGGCAATATTCCTGGGGAGGTTTACCCCTCCACTTT | - | - | TRBJ1-6 | TRBV11-2
CANLTGTSGRYEQYF | TGTGCCAATCTCACCGGGACTAGCGGGAGGTACGAGCAGTACTTC | TRBD2 | - | TRBJ2-7 | TRBV28
CASSFAGNEQYF | TGTGCCAGCAGTTTTGCGGGTAACGAGCAATACTTC | - | - | TRBJ2-7 | TRBV12-3/TRBV12-4
CNAEDQSGRSADTQYF | TGCAACGCTGAAGATCAGAGCGGGAGAAGTGCAGATACGCAGTATTTT | TRBD2 | once | TRBJ2-3 | TRBV29-1
CAGGLGWVAGTNEQYF | TGTGCCGGCGGCTTGGGGTGGGTAGCGGGAACCAACGAGCAGTACTTC | TRBD2 | - | TRBJ2-7 | TRBV5-5
CASSSMGILLTQYF | TGTGCGAGCAGCTCGATGGGGATATTATTGACCCAGTACTTC | - | - | TRBJ2-5 | TRBV11-2
CSVAGLETNPEAFF | TGCAGCGTTGCCGGTCTGGAGACGAACCCTGAAGCTTTCTTT | - | - | TRBJ1-1 | TRBV29-1
CASSLWDGNDQPHHF | TGTGCCAGCAGTTTATGGGACGGTAACGATCAGCCCCATCATTTT | - | - | TRBJ1-5 | TRBV12-3/TRBV12-4
CTIGELNEQFF | TGCACCATCGGGGAACTTAATGAGCAGTTCTTC | - | - | TRBJ2-1 | TRBV29-1
CASSQDRGTGVNYGYTF | TGTGCCAGCAGCCAAGATCGGGGGACAGGGGTTAACTATGGCTACACCTTC | TRBD1 | many | TRBJ1-2 | TRBV14
CASTTPLGGRPTSTDTQYF | TGTGCCAGCACGACTCCTCTAGGCGGGAGACCTACTAGCACAGATACGCAGTATTTT | TRBD2 | - | TRBJ2-3 | TRBV11-2
CTSSSPNGRADTQYF | TGTACCAGCAGTTCCCCTAACGGGAGGGCAGATACGCAGTATTTT | TRBD2 | - | TRBJ2-3 | TRBV6-2/TRBV6-3
CASSQVRDRLSEEQFF | TGCGCCAGCAGCCAAGTAAGGGACAGACTGTCGGAAGAGCAGTTCTTC | TRBD1 | - | TRBJ2-1 | TRBV4-1
CASSSNPSGSGDTQYF | TGCGCCAGCAGCTCGAATCCTAGCGGGAGTGGAGATACGCAGTATTTT | TRBD2 | many | TRBJ2-3 | TRBV5-1
CASSFLSGQGNSEAFF | TGTGCCAGTAGTTTTCTGTCGGGACAGGGGAACAGTGAAGCTTTCTTT | TRBD1 | - | TRBJ1-1 | TRBV19
CSVEKGQSNTGELFF | TGCAGCGTCGAGAAGGGACAGTCGAACACCGGGGAGCTGTTTTTT | TRBD1 | many | TRBJ2-2 | TRBV29-1
CASSLGLGNTVELLF | TGTGCCAGCAGCTTGGGACTGGGCAACACCGTGGAGCTGTTGTTT | - | - | TRBJ2-2 | TRBV5-6